The clone carrying this T cell receptor beta chain was picked up one time. Using immunoSEQ multiplex PCR, the repertoire was profiled, and TCRdb retains in-frame clones only, with some absent. The sample shows thousands of clones, approximately 80% of them seen only once. Germline V CDR1 and CDR2: SGHRS, YFSETQ. CDR3 length: 15 amino acids. The trim removed 6 bases at V and 0 bases at J, leaving 5 bases unmatched. This specimen comes from a study of T cell repertoires in ileal Crohn's disease. Study overall: Operated complications were stricturing disease (roughly 60%) and penetrating disease (approximately 39%). About half received postoperative treatment, under 14 with thiopurines and roughly 20 anti-TNF.

Patients were adults with ileal or ileocolonic Crohn's disease needing resection. The specimen sequenced was ileal tissue. The gene calls are TRBV5-1 and TRBJ2-3; 9 nucleotides match TRBD2. This receptor was taken from an adult with Crohn's disease. CDR3 loop: CASTVAGDSTDTQYF. The CDR3 DNA is TGCGCCAGCACCGTAGCGGGAGATAGCACAGATACGCAGTATTTT. Looking up the rest from reference TRBV5-1 and TRBJ2-3 gives the full variable domain: KAGVTQTPRYLIKTRGQQVTLSCSPISGHRSVSWYQQTPGQGLQFLFEYFSETQRNKGNFPGRFSGRQFSNSRSEMNVSTLELGDSALYLCASTVAGDSTDTQYFGPGTRLTVL.